This TCR beta chain originates from a study of OX40 agonist ivuxolimab in advanced cancers. Study context: The eligibility criteria allowed prior anti-PD-1, anti-PD-L1 or anti-CTLA-4 therapy, and 40% had some.

Measured with immunoSEQ multiplex PCR; TCRdb has only the in-frame clones, and not every one. Here the sample spans roughly 89,000 clones, roughly 88% being singletons. V shed 1 base and J 8 bases; nucleotides not matched to a gene: 3. The V gene's germline CDR1 is SGHTA and CDR2 FQGNSA. This CDR3 is built from 13 residues. This chain connects TRBV7-2 to TRBJ1-1; the match to TRBD1 covers 8 bases. The receptor was isolated from an adult with an advanced solid tumor such as melanoma, head and neck, liver or kidney cancer. The specimen was CD4+ or CD8+ T cells sorted from blood, collected in a trial of the OX40 agonist ivuxolimab. The CDR3, as DNA: TGTGCCAGCAGCTTAGTCAACAGGGGGGAAGCTTTCTTT. It translates to CASSLVNRGEAFF.